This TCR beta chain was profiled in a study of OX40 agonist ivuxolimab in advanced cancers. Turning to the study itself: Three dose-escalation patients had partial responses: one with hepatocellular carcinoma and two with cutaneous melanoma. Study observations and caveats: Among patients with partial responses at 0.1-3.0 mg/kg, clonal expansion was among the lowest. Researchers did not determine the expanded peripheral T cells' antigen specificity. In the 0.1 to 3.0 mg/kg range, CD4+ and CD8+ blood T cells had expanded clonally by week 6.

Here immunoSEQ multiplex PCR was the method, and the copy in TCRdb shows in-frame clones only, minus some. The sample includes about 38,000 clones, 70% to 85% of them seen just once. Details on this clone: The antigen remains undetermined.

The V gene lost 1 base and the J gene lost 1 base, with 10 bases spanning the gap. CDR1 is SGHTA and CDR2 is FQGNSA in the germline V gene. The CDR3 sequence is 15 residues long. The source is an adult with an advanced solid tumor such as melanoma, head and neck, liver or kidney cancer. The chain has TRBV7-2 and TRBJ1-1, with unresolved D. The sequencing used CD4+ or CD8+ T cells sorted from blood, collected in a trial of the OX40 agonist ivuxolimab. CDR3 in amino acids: CASSLGVGRNTEAFF. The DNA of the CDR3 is TGTGCCAGCAGCTTAGGGGTGGGCAGGAACACTGAAGCTTTCTTT.